Ten or more counts support the clone carrying this TCR beta chain. This specimen belongs to a study of T cells of healthy individuals. The junction had 7 bases not matched to a gene; V was cut back by 4 bases and J by 5 bases. Per germline, CDR1 MNHEY and CDR2 SVGEGT. The CDR3 is made up of 16 amino acids. From the 5' RACE reads, TCRdb called clonotypes with MiXCR, one entry per CDR3 protein. The table includes approximately 50,000 distinct CDR3 sequences, over 12% detected once. This TCR was recovered from a human donor in good health. This sequence joins TRBV6-2 or TRBV6-3 and TRBJ2-7; 14 positions match TRBD2. The DNA of the CDR3 is TGTGCCAGCAGTTCACGACTAGCGGGAGGGCCCAACGAGCAGTACTTC. Translation: CASSSRLAGGPNEQYF.